The TCR beta chain described here comes from a study of T cells in Graves' hyperthyroidism and ophthalmopathy. Exclusion of a patient resulted from uncontrolled infection, other autoimmune disease, pregnancy or lactation. Clinical symptoms, serum thyroxine, TRAb, thyroid ultrasound and orbital computed tomography informed diagnoses. Fresh peripheral blood, approximately 10 ml, was the source of the PBMCs. This clonotype was recorded a few times. The antigen is unknown. Amplification of TCR beta CDR3 regions used RNA as the template. Carried out on the TCR CDR3, a first-round RT-PCR used the HTBI primer set. Via MiXCR, TCRdb re-called the multiplex PCR reads, giving one row per CDR3 protein. The sample lists about 400,000 distinct CDR3 sequences; more than 15% were seen once. V shed 4 bases, J shed 1 base, and the junction held 7 bases outside the gene matches. This CDR3 has 16 amino acids. CDR1 SGHDT and CDR2 YYEEEE come from the germline V gene.

Overall study findings and caveats: Most clonotypes expanded in the thyroid (above 0.001) were also present in blood.

The rearrangement uses TRBV5-6 and TRBJ1-4; TRBD1 aligns across 7 bases. The receptor was isolated from a woman aged 18-29 years with Graves' hyperthyroidism. The sequenced material came from blood. CDR3 sequence reads: CASSPTGRGTNEKLFF. CDR3 DNA: TGTGCCAGCAGCCCGACAGGGAGGGGAACTAATGAAAAACTGTTTTTT.